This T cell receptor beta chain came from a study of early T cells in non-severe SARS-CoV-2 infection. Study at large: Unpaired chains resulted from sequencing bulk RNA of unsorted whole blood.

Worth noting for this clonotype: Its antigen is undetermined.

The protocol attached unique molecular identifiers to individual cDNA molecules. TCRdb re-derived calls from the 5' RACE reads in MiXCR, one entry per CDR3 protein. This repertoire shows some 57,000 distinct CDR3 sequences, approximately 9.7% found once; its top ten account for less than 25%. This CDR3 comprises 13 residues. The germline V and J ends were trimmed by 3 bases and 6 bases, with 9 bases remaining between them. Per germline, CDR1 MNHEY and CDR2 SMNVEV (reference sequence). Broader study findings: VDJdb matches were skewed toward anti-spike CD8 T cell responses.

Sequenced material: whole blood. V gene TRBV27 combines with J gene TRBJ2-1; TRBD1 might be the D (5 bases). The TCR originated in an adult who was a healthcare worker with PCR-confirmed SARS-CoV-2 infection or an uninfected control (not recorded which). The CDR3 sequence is CASSFQGANEQFF. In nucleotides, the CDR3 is TGTGCCAGCAGTTTCCAAGGGGCCAATGAGCAGTTCTTC.